The rows below give T cell receptor beta chains drawn from one sample of a study of post-analysis software for immune sequencing data. Via MiXCR, TCRdb re-called the PCR reads, giving one row per CDR3 protein. The table lists a few hundred thousand distinct CDR3 sequences, roughly 38% of them singletons. The source material was blood. The receptors derive from a girl aged 5 to 17 with multiple sclerosis. CDR3s include the opening cysteine and the closing phenylalanine or tryptophan. The order of the fields is D gene, clone size, J gene, V gene, CDR3 DNA, CDR3 protein. A D gene is named only where the DNA matches it firmly. A row's size may be missing; if present it is once, few, many or a size class.

>TRBD1|NA|TRBJ2-4|TRBV6-2/TRBV6-3
TGTGCCAGCAGCGCCGGGACAGGGGACCGAACAGCCAAAAGCATTCAGTACTTC
CASSAGTGDRTAKSIQYF
>TRBD1|few|TRBJ2-7|TRBV4-1
TGCGCCAGCAGCCTGAGCAGGGGGCACGACGAGCAGTACTTC
CASSLSRGHDEQYF
>NA|few|TRBJ1-2|TRBV27
TGTGCCAGCAGTGTCCTCCCCCTCCCAGGAAGTGACTATGGCTACACCTTC
CASSVLPLPGSDYGYTF
>TRBD1|NA|TRBJ1-2|TRBV6-2/TRBV6-3
TGTGCCAGCAGCATCGGGACAGGACTACTCCCTAACTATGGCTACACCTTC
CASSIGTGLLPNYGYTF
>NA|many|TRBJ1-5|TRBV12-5
TGTGCTAGTGCCAAAACGTATCAGCCCCAGCATTTT
CASAKTYQPQHF
>TRBD1|NA|TRBJ2-7|TRBV12-3/TRBV12-4
TGTGCCAGCAACGAACAGGGGTCAAGGAGCTCCTACGAGCAGTACTTC
CASNEQGSRSSYEQYF
>TRBD1|NA|TRBJ1-5|TRBV6-5
TGTGCCAGCAGTTACAGGGGGCTAAATCAGCCCCAGCATTTT
CASSYRGLNQPQHF
>TRBD1|NA|TRBJ2-7|TRBV5-1
TGCGCCAGCAGCTCCCCACCGGGACAGGGCTCCTACGAGCAGTACTTC
CASSSPPGQGSYEQYF
>TRBD1|few|TRBJ2-7|TRBV5-1
TGCGCCAGCAGCATAGACAGGGGTTACTACGAGCAGTACTTC
CASSIDRGYYEQYF
>TRBD2|many|TRBJ2-5|TRBV7-2
TGTGCCAGCAGCTCCGGGGGGGCCGGAGAGACCCAGTACTTC
CASSSGGAGETQYF
>NA|NA|TRBJ2-7|TRBV20-1
TGCAGTGCTAGATCTGCTAGCTCCTACGAGCAGTACTTC
CSARSASSYEQYF
>TRBD1|NA|TRBJ2-7|TRBV18
TGTGCCAGCTCAGTGGACAGGAGCTCCTACGAGCAGTACTTC
CASSVDRSSYEQYF
>NA|NA|TRBJ2-5|TRBV5-1
TGCGCCAGCAGCTTTGGGCGGTCCCAGGAGACCCAGTACTTC
CASSFGRSQETQYF
>NA|NA|TRBJ2-7|TRBV6-5
TGTGCCAGCAGTTACCCGGGACCTCCCTACGAGCAGTACTTC
CASSYPGPPYEQYF
>NA|NA|TRBJ1-3|TRBV6-6
TGTGCCAGCAGTTACTCCGACAAGGGTCACACCATATATTTT
CASSYSDKGHTIYF
>TRBD1|few|TRBJ2-7|TRBV12-3/TRBV12-4
TGTGCCAGCAGCTCCCCGGGACAGGGAAAAGACGAGCAGTACTTC
CASSSPGQGKDEQYF
>TRBD2|few|TRBJ2-5|TRBV7-2
TGTGCCAGCAGCCCCGTCCTTGGGGGGGGTGAGACCCAGTACTTC
CASSPVLGGGETQYF
>NA|NA|TRBJ2-2|TRBV3-1
TGTGCCAGCAGCCAAGAGGCTCGACAGGCGAACACCGGGGAGCTGTTTTTT
CASSQEARQANTGELFF
>NA|few|TRBJ2-7|TRBV5-1
TGCGCCAGCAGCCCAAGTAACAGGGCCAGCTCCTACGAGCAGTACTTC
CASSPSNRASSYEQYF
>TRBD1|few|TRBJ2-7|TRBV29-1
TGCAGCACAAGGGACAGGGGAGGGGAGCAGTACTTC
CSTRDRGGEQYF
>NA|NA|TRBJ2-3|TRBV6-5
TGTGCCAGCAGTTACGAGGCAGACACAGATACGCAGTATTTT
CASSYEADTDTQYF
>NA|NA|TRBJ2-1|TRBV5-4
TGTGCCAGCAGCTCCGCAAAAGAAAGGGGGAACTACAATGAGCAGTTCTTC
CASSSAKERGNYNEQFF
>TRBD1|NA|TRBJ2-7|TRBV7-9
TGTGCCAGCAGCTTAGCGGCCCGGCAGGGGGCAAACTACGAGCAGTACTTC
CASSLAARQGANYEQYF
>NA|NA|TRBJ2-5|TRBV11-2
TGTGCCAGCAGCGACAGGGACTCAAGCGGGGTTTGGGAGACCCAGTACTTC
CASSDRDSSGVWETQYF
>NA|few|TRBJ2-7|TRBV29-1
TGCAGCGTGTTGGACAGCTACGAGCAGTACTTC
CSVLDSYEQYF
>NA|NA|TRBJ2-7|TRBV4-1
TGCGCCAGCAGCCAATTCCGGGACGGGAGCGACGAGCAGTACTTC
CASSQFRDGSDEQYF
>TRBD2|NA|TRBJ2-1|TRBV2
TGTGCCAGCAGTGACATCGGGACTAGCGGCGATGAGCAGTTCTTC
CASSDIGTSGDEQFF